This T cell receptor (beta chain) was observed in a study of T cells in Graves' hyperthyroidism and ophthalmopathy. Looking at the study overall: Peripheral blood was collected at initial diagnosis, before any treatment.

Absent ophthalmopathy progression within 18 months defined stable Graves' hyperthyroidism. These patients, aged 18 to 65, had recently diagnosed hyperthyroidism lasting under 2 months. Lactation, pregnancy, other autoimmune disease or uncontrolled infection led to exclusion of patients. Researchers took RNA transcripts and amplified the TCR beta CDR3 regions from them. Initially, a first-round RT-PCR of the TCR CDR3 employed the HTBI primer set. Via MiXCR, TCRdb re-called the multiplex PCR reads, giving one row per CDR3 protein. The data hold hundreds of thousands of distinct CDR3 sequences, with about 14% observed a single time. Germline V gives CDR1 SGHVS, CDR2 FQNEAQ. With V trimmed by 5 bases and J by 9 bases, 11 bases remained unmatched. The CDR3 is 16 residues long. The sample holds many counts of this clonotype.

The sequence was obtained from a woman aged 18-29 years with Graves' hyperthyroidism. The sample comprised blood. The rearrangement links TRBV7-8 to TRBJ2-1, with TRBD2 identical over 12 bases. The CDR3 protein is CASSALTSGRRGEQFF. The DNA for the CDR3 is TGTGCCAGCAGCGCTTTGACTAGCGGGAGACGTGGTGAGCAGTTCTTC.